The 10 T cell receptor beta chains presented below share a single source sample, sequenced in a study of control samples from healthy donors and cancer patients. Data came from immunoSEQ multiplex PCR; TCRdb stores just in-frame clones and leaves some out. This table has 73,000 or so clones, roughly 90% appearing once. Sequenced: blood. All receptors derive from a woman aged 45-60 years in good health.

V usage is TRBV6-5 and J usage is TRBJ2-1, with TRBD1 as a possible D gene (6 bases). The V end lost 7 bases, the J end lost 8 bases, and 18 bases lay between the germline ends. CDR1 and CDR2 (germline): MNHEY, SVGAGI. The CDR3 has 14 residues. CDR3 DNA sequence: TGTGCCAGCAACAGCAGGGGTATGGGCGATGAGCAGTTCTTC. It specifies CASNSRGMGDEQFF.

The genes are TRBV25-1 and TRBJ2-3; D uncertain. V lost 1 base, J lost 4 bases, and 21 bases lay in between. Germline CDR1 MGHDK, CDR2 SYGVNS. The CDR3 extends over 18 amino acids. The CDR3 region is CASSESAGPPTLPDTQYF. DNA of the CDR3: TGTGCCAGCAGTGAATCCGCCGGGCCCCCGACCCTCCCAGATACGCAGTATTTT.

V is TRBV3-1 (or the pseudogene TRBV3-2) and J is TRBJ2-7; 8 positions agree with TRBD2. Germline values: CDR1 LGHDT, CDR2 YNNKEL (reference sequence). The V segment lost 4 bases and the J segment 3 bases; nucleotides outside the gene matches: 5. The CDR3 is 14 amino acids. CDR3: CASSPPAGGYEQYF. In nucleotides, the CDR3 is TGTGCCAGCAGCCCCCCGGCGGGAGGCTACGAGCAGTACTTC.

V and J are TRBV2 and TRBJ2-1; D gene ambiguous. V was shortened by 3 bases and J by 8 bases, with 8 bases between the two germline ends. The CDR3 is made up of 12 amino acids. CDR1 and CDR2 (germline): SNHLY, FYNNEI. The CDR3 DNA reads TGTGCCAGCAGTGATCCGCCCGATGAGCAGTTCTTC. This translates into CASSDPPDEQFF.

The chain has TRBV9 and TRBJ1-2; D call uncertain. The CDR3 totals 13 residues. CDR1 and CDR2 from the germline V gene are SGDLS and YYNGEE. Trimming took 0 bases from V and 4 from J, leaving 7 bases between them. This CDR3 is CASSVEPFYGYTF. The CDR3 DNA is TGTGCCAGCAGCGTAGAGCCCTTCTATGGCTACACCTTC.

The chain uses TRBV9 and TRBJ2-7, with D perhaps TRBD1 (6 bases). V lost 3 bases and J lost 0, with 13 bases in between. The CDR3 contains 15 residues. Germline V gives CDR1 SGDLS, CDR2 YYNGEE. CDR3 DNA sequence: TGTGCCAGCAGCGCCCCGGGACAAAGCTCCTACGAGCAGTACTTC. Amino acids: CASSAPGQSSYEQYF.

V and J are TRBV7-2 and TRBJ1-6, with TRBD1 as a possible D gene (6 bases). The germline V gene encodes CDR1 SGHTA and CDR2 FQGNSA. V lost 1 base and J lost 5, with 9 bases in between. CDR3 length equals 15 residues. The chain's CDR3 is CASSLDAGDNSPLHF. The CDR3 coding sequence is TGTGCCAGCAGCTTAGATGCAGGGGATAATTCACCCCTCCACTTT.

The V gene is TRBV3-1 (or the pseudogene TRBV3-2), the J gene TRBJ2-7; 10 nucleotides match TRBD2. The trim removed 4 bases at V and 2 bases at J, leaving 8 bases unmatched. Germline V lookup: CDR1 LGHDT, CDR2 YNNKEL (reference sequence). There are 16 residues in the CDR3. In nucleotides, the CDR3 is TGTGCCAGCAGCCGGGAGACTAGCGGGTATGCCTACGAGCAGTACTTC. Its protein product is CASSRETSGYAYEQYF.

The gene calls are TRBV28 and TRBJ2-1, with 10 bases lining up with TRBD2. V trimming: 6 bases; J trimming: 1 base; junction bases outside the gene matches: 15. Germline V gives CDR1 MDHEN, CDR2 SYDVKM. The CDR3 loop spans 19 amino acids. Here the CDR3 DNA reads TGTGCCAGCAGCTTAGGGTCCCTAGCGGGAGCCTCATCCTACAATGAGCAGTTCTTC. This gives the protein CASSLGSLAGASSYNEQFF. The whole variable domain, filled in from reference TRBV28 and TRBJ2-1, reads DVKVTQSSRYLVKRTGEKVFLECVQDMDHENMFWYRQDPGLGLRLIYFSYDVKMKEKGDIPEGYSVSREKKERFSLILESASTNQTSMYLCASSLGSLAGASSYNEQFFGPGTRLTVL.

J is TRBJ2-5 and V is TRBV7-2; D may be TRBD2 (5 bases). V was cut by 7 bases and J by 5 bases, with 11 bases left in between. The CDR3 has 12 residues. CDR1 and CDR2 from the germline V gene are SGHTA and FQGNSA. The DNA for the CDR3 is TGTGCCAGCACCCGGAGGACGGAGACCCAGTACTTC. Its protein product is CASTRRTETQYF.